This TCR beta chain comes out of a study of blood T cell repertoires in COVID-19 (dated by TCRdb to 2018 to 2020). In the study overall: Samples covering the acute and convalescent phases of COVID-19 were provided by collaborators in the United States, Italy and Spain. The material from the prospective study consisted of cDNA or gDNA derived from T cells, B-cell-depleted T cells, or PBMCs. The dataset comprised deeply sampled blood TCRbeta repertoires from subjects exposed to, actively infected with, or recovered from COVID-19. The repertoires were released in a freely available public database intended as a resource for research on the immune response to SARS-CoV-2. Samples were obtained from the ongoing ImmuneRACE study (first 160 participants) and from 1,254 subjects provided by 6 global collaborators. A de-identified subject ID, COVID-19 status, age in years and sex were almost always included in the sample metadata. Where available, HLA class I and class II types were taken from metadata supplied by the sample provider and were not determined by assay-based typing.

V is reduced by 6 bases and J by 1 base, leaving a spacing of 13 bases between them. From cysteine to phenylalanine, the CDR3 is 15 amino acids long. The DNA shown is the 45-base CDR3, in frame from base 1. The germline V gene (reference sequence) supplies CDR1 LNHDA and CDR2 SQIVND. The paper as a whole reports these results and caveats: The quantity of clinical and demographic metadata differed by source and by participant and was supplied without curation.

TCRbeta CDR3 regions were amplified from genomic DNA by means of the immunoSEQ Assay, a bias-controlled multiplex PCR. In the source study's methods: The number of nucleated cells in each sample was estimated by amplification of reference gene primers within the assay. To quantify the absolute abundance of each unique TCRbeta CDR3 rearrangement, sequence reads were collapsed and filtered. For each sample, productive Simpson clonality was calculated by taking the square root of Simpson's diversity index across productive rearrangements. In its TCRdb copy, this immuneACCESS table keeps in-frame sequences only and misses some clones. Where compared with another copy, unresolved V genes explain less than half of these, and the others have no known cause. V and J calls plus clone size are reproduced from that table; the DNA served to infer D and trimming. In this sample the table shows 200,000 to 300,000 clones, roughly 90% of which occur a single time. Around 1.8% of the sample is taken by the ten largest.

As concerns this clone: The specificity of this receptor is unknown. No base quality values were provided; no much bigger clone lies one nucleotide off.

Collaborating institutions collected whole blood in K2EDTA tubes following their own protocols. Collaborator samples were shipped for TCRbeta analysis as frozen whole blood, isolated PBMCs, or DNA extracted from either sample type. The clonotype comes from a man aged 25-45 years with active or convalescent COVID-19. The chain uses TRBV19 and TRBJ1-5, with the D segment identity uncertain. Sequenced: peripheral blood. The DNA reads TGTGCCAGTAGGCCAGTAACGCCGAGCAATCAGCCCCAGCATTTT. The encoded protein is CASRPVTPSNQPQHF.